The subject of this entry is one T cell receptor (beta chain). What it binds is not known. The ends lost 8 bases at V and 5 bases at J; junction bases unmatched: 9. The CDR3 has 12 residues. Germline V gene data show CDR1 as GTSNPN and CDR2 as SVGIG (reference sequence). The data belong to a study of post-analysis software for immune sequencing data. Incorporated into the TCR beta cDNA libraries were unique molecular identifiers, which served to reduce PCR and sequencing biases. The authors obtained approximately 540,000 cDNA molecules from about 0.94 to 9.7 million T cells. TCRdb called the PCR reads again in MiXCR, with one record for every CDR3 protein. Of approximately 630,000 distinct CDR3 sequences in the sample, 55% to 60% were seen once. Overall study findings and caveats: Controls had significantly higher normalized Chao1 diversity than multiple sclerosis patients. Elevated frequency relative to controls characterized four or five TRBV segments in patients, TRBV5-6, TRBV5-1 and TRBV20-1 among them.

Material: blood. V is TRBV30 and J is TRBJ2-7, with TRBD2 matching over 7 bases. The clonotype comes from a girl aged 2-10 years with multiple sclerosis. The CDR3 DNA follows: TGTGCCGGTGGACTAGGTGGGGACGAGCAGTACTTC. Amino acids: CAGGLGGDEQYF.